What follows is one T cell receptor beta chain and its context. Its target is unknown. The sample belongs to a study of identifying expanded T cells in peripheral blood. Notes on the study in general: Variance in clone template counts between roughly two-week samples significantly increased with total template count across all healthy donors. Differentially abundant clones: roughly 1.2 between replicates, 15 to 17 at 2 to 3 weeks, approximately 18 at four.

Clones were read by immunoSEQ multiplex PCR, and TCRdb kept only the in-frame ones, dropping some. The table has some 93,000 clones, about nine tenths seen once. V lost 5 bases to trimming and J lost 5 bases; unmatched junction nucleotides: 8. The CDR3 has 17 residues. Germline CDR1 and CDR2: MNHEY and SMNVEV (reference sequence). Collection occurred without any documented infections or immune events in donors. Sequencing used blood. The clonotype comes from a person aged 18 to 75 in good health. The rearrangement joins TRBV27 to TRBJ2-3; 15 bases are a match to TRBD2. This CDR3 is CASSPTTGLAGGDTQYF. CDR3 nucleotide sequence: TGTGCCAGCAGTCCCACTACGGGACTAGCGGGAGGAGATACGCAGTATTTT.